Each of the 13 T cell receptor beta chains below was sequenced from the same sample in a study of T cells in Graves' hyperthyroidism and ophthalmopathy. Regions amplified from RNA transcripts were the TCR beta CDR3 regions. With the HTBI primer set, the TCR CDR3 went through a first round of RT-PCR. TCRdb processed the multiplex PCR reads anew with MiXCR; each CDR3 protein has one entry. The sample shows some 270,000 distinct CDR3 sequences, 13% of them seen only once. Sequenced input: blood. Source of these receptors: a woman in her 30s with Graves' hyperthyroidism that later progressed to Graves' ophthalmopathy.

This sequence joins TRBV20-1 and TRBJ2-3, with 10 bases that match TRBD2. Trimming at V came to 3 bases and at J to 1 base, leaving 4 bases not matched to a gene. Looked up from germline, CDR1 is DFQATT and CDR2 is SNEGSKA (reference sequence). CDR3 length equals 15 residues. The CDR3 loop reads CSARNLAGGTDTQYF. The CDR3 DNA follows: TGCAGTGCTAGGAATCTAGCGGGGGGCACAGATACGCAGTATTTT.

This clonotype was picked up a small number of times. CDR3 sequence (DNA): TGTGCCAGCAGTTTAGTGGGCACCCCAGAGACCCAGTACTTC. Encoded protein: CASSLVGTPETQYF. V is TRBV12-3 or TRBV12-4 and J is TRBJ2-5, with D unresolved. This CDR3 contains 14 residues. V was pared by 1 base and J by 4 bases, with 10 bases between.

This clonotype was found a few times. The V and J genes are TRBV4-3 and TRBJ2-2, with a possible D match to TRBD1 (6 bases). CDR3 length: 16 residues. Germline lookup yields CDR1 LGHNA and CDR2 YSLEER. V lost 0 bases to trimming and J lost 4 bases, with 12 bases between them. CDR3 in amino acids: CASSQDYLGGTGELFF. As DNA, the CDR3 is TGCGCCAGCAGCCAAGACTACCTAGGGGGCACCGGGGAGCTGTTTTTT.

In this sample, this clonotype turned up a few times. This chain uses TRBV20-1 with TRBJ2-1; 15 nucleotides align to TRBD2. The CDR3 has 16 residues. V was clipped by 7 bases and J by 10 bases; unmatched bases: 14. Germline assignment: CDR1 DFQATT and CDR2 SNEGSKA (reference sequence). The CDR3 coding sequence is TGCAGTGATCCACCGGGACTAGCGGGAGGAGTATACGAGCAGTTCTTC. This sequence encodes CSDPPGLAGGVYEQFF.

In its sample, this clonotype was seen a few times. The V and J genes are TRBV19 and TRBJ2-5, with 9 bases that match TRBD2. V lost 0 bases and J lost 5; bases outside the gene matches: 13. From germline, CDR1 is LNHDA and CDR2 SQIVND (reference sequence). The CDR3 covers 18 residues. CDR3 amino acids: CASSIDISPSGDFETQYF. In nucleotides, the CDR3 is TGTGCCAGTAGTATAGATATCTCTCCTAGCGGGGACTTTGAGACCCAGTACTTC.

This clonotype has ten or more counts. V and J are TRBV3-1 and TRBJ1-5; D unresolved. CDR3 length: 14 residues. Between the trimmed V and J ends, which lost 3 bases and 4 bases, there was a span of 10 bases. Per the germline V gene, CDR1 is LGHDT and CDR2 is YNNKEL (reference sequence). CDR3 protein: CASSQNSINQPQHF. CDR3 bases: TGTGCCAGCAGCCAGAACAGTATAAATCAGCCCCAGCATTTT.

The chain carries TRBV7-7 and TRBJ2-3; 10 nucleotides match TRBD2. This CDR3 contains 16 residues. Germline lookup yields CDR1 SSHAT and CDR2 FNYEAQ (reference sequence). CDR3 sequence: CASGLLAGGRGDTQYF. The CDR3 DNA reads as TGTGCTAGCGGCTTATTAGCGGGAGGTCGGGGAGATACGCAGTATTTT.

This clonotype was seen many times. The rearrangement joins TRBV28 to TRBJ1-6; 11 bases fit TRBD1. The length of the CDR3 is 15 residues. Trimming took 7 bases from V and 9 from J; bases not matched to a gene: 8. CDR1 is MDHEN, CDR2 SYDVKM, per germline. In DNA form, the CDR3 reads TGTGCCAGCATCGCCGGGACAGGGGGAAGTTCACCCCTCCACTTT. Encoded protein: CASIAGTGGSSPLHF.

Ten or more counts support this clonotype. The DNA of the CDR3 is TGTGCCAGCAGCCAATACCAATACTACGAGCAGTACTTC. Encoded protein: CASSQYQYYEQYF. The chain recombines TRBV7-2 with TRBJ2-7, with D hard to call. Trimming left V 5 bases short and J 3 bases short, with 11 bases between. CDR3 size: 13 residues. Germline lookup yields CDR1 SGHTA and CDR2 FQGNSA. The variable domain in full, with the rest retrieved from reference TRBV7-2 and TRBJ2-7, is GAGVSQSPSNKVTEKGKDVELRCDPISGHTALYWYRQSLGQGLEFLIYFQGNSAPDKSGLPSDRFSAERTGGSVSTLTIQRTQQEDSAVYLCASSQYQYYEQYFGPGTRLTVT.

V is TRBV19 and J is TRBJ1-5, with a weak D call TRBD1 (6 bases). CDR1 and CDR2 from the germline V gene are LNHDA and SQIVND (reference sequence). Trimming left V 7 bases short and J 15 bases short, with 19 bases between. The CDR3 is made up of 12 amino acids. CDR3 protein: CASNIGRTAPHF. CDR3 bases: TGTGCCAGTAATATTGGGAGGACAGCACCGCATTTT.

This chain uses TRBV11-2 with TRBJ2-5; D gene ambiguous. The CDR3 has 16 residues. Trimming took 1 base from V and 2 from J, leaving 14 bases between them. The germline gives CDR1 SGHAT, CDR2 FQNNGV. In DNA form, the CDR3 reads TGTGCCAGCAGCTTAGTCTCTTTATTGGCGCAAGAGACCCAGTACTTC. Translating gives CASSLVSLLAQETQYF.

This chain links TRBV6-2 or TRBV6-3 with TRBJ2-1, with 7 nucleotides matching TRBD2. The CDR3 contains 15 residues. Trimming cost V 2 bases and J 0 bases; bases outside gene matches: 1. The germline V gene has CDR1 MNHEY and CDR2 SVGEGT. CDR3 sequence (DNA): TGTGCCAGCAGTTACGGGGAGGGCTCCTACAATGAGCAGTTCTTC. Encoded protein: CASSYGEGSYNEQFF.

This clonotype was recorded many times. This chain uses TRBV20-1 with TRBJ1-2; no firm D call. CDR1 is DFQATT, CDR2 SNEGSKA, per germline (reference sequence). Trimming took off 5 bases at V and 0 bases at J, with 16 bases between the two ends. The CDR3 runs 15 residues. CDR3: CSALSSGQTNYGYTF. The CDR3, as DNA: TGCAGTGCTCTTAGCAGTGGGCAGACTAACTATGGCTACACCTTC.